This entry lists 20 T cell receptor beta chains sequenced from one sample in a study of blood T cell repertoires in COVID-19. Clones were sequenced by immunoSEQ multiplex PCR, and TCRdb holds only the in-frame ones, with some missing. This table holds 250,000 to 350,000 clones, about 87% found once. Sequenced input: PBMCs or T cells enriched from blood (not recorded which). The receptors come from a woman in her twenties or thirties who had recovered from COVID-19.

The chain uses TRBV14 and TRBJ2-1, with D perhaps TRBD2 (6 bases). Looked up from germline, CDR1 is SGHDN and CDR2 is FVKESK. V was cut by 1 base and J by 7 bases, with 14 bases left in between. The CDR3 runs to 15 residues. The CDR3 spells CASSQVGGAPNEQFF. CDR3 nucleotide sequence: TGTGCCAGCAGCCAAGTGGGCGGGGCCCCTAATGAGCAGTTCTTC.

The chain is built from TRBV6-5 and TRBJ2-5; 7 bases match TRBD1. J was trimmed by 5 bases and V by 6 bases; bases with no gene match: 3. Germline V gives CDR1 MNHEY, CDR2 SVGAGI. The CDR3 is 12 amino acids. CDR3 loop: CASRRGPETQYF. The CDR3 region has the DNA TGTGCCAGCAGGAGGGGGCCGGAGACCCAGTACTTC.

The chain uses TRBV6-5 and TRBJ1-6; D is uncertain. Germline V gene sequence: CDR1 MNHEY, CDR2 SVGAGI. The V end lost 8 bases, the J end lost 0 bases, and 11 bases lay between the germline ends. The CDR3 contains 15 residues. The CDR3 sequence is CASGRSGSYNSPLHF. CDR3 sequence (DNA): TGTGCCAGCGGAAGGTCGGGCTCCTATAATTCACCCCTCCACTTT.

This chain joins TRBV9 and TRBJ1-5, with 7 bases fitting TRBD1. After removal of 3 bases from V and 2 bases from J, the junction contained 11 bases not matched to a gene. CDR3 size: 17 residues. Germline V CDR1 and CDR2: SGDLS, YYNGEE. CDR3 nucleotides: TGTGCCAGCAGCGCTCTCGGCCAGGGGGACTGCAATCAGCCCCAGCATTTT. Translated, it gives CASSALGQGDCNQPQHF.

This chain joins TRBV18 and TRBJ1-1; D unclear. CDR1 and CDR2 from the germline V gene are KGHSH and LQKENI. The CDR3 runs to 13 residues. Trimming stripped 3 bases from V and 4 bases from J, with 9 bases between. The CDR3 reads CASSPPESTEAFF. The DNA of the CDR3 is TGTGCCAGCTCACCCCCGGAGAGCACTGAAGCTTTCTTT.

The sample holds one count of this clone. The rearrangement joins TRBV11-2 to TRBJ1-4; a weak D match, TRBD1 (5 bases). The CDR3 is 15 residues long. Germline CDR1 SGHAT, CDR2 FQNNGV. V dropped 0 bases and J dropped 7 bases, with 12 bases sitting between them. CDR3 protein: CASSLEAGFSEKLFF. The DNA for the CDR3 is TGTGCCAGCAGCTTAGAGGCAGGGTTTAGTGAAAAACTGTTTTTT.

The J gene is TRBJ1-6, the V gene TRBV7-9; 11 positions agree with TRBD1. Trimming at V came to 5 bases and at J to 10 bases, leaving 7 bases not matched to a gene. Germline loops: CDR1 SEHNR, CDR2 FQNEAQ (reference sequence). The CDR3 consists of 15 residues. CDR3 coding DNA: TGTGCCAGCAGCCTACGGACAGGGGGCGAATCACCCCTCCACTTT. Encoded protein: CASSLRTGGESPLHF.

This sequence joins TRBV3-1 (or the pseudogene TRBV3-2) and TRBJ2-5; weak D call: TRBD1 (5 bases). Trimming removed 8 bases from V and 2 bases from J, with 21 bases in between. In germline, CDR1 is LGHDT, CDR2 YNNKEL (reference sequence). CDR3 length: 16 residues. CDR3 coding DNA: TGTGCCAGCCCCCCTTTGGTTACAGGCCCACAAGAGACCCAGTACTTC. Encoded protein: CASPPLVTGPQETQYF.

This chain links TRBV6-5 with TRBJ1-1; no reliable D call. The CDR3 has 13 residues. Germline lookup yields CDR1 MNHEY and CDR2 SVGAGI. Trimming removed 7 bases at V and 3 bases at J, with 12 bases between. Here the CDR3 DNA reads TGTGCCAGCATTAGGTGGAGTGACACTGAAGCTTTCTTT. Protein sequence: CASIRWSDTEAFF.

About this clone: At one end, the junction sequence differs from germline, possibly due to a read error. The genes are TRBV6-6 and TRBJ1-1, with D hard to call. Germline-derived CDR1 and CDR2 are MNHNY and SVGAGI (reference sequence). The CDR3 runs to 10 residues. CDR3 sequence: CASSSTQAFF. The CDR3 bases are TGTGCCAGCAGTTCCACTCAAGCTTTCTTT.

V and J are TRBV6-2 or TRBV6-3 and TRBJ2-2; a possible D gene is TRBD1 (6 bases). V was pared by 2 bases and J by 6 bases, with 10 bases between. The CDR3 loop spans 14 amino acids. Germline V gene lookup returns CDR1 MNHEY and CDR2 SVGEGT. The CDR3: CASSYRTVPGELFF. As DNA, the CDR3 is TGTGCCAGCAGTTACCGGACAGTGCCCGGGGAGCTGTTTTTT.

Here the CDR3 DNA reads TGTGCCAGCAGCCAATATGACACTCCCTATGGCTACACCTTC. Protein product: CASSQYDTPYGYTF. The chain is built from TRBV5-6 and TRBJ1-2; D is unresolved. The CDR3 is made up of 14 amino acids. In germline, CDR1 is SGHDT, CDR2 YYEEEE. The V end lost 4 bases, the J end lost 4 bases, and 14 bases lay between the germline ends.

The CDR3 sequence: CASSDPPQRAGYTF. The CDR3 coding sequence is TGTGCCAGCAGTGACCCCCCCCAGCGTGCTGGCTACACCTTC. The chain is built from TRBV6-1 and TRBJ1-2; D unresolved. CDR3 length: 14 residues. The ends were cut back, 3 bases at V and 7 bases at J, with 15 bases in the middle. Looked up from germline, CDR1 is MNHNS and CDR2 is SASEGT.

Only one count was recorded for this clone. The chain is built from TRBV21-1 and TRBJ2-2; the table's D gene call, TRBD2, was not cross checked with the DNA. TRBV21-1 is an annotated pseudogene. The CDR3 runs 17 residues. This chain's CDR3 is CASSKAVGGLNTGELFF. Here the CDR3 DNA reads TGTGCCAGCAGCAAAGCGGTGGGCGGGCTGAACACCGGGGAGCTGTTTTTT.

The chain joins TRBV19 to TRBJ2-2, with D perhaps TRBD2 (7 bases). The ends were cut back, 8 bases at V and 1 base at J, with 14 bases in the middle. The CDR3 extends over 15 amino acids. Germline V CDR1 and CDR2: LNHDA, SQIVND (reference sequence). CDR3 sequence reads: CASLVGGRNTGELFF. The DNA of the CDR3 is TGTGCCAGTCTAGTCGGGGGGCGGAACACCGGGGAGCTGTTTTTT.

This sequence joins TRBV27 and TRBJ2-3, with 7 bases aligning to TRBD2. The CDR3 runs to 16 residues. CDR1 and CDR2 (germline): MNHEY, SMNVEV (reference sequence). The trim removed 5 bases at V and 5 bases at J, leaving 13 bases unmatched. The CDR3, as DNA: TGTGCCAGCAGTCCTCGTATAGCGGGCCTGGAAGATACGCAGTATTTT. It is translated as CASSPRIAGLEDTQYF.

As for this clone: The sample has other DNA sequences that encode this CDR3 too. The chain uses TRBV12-5 and TRBJ1-5; TRBD1 is a possible D gene (5 bases). CDR1 and CDR2 from the germline V gene are LGHNT and FRNRAP. CDR3 length equals 13 residues. Between the trimmed V and J ends, which lost 6 bases and 6 bases, there was a span of 12 bases. In nucleotides, the CDR3 is TGTGCTAGTGGGCTGGGGGGGAGTCAGCCCCAGCATTTT. Residues: CASGLGGSQPQHF.

V usage is TRBV4-2 and J usage is TRBJ1-4; TRBD1 aligns across 7 bases. V shed 0 bases, J shed 6 bases, and the junction held 13 bases outside the gene matches. The CDR3 has 18 residues. Germline loops: CDR1 LGHNA, CDR2 YNFKEQ. The CDR3 sequence: CASSQERILGQGDEKLFF. As DNA, the CDR3 is TGTGCCAGCAGCCAAGAAAGAATTCTGGGTCAGGGGGATGAAAAACTGTTTTTT.

V and J are TRBV18 and TRBJ1-3; 8 bases line up with TRBD1. Germline loops: CDR1 KGHSH, CDR2 LQKENI. J lost 7 bases, V lost 2 bases, and 7 bases had no gene match. The CDR3 consists of 15 residues. The CDR3 loop is CASSPAGTGPNTIYF. DNA for the CDR3: TGTGCCAGCTCACCAGCCGGGACAGGACCGAACACCATATATTTT.

The chain joins TRBV28 to TRBJ2-7, with 8 bases matching TRBD1. V was clipped by 7 bases and J by 2 bases; unmatched bases: 7. CDR1 is MDHEN, CDR2 SYDVKM, per germline. This CDR3 contains 14 residues. The CDR3 reads CASTLTGGTYEQYF. As DNA, the CDR3 is TGTGCCAGCACCCTAACAGGGGGAACCTACGAGCAGTACTTC.